This TCR beta chain emerged from a study of blood T cell repertoires in COVID-19 (TCRdb year 2020). Some background on the complete study: Samples covering the acute and convalescent phases of COVID-19 were provided by collaborators in the United States, Italy and Spain. The prospective study material was composed of cDNA or gDNA derived from T cells, B-cell-depleted T cells, or PBMCs. Subjects who had been exposed to COVID-19, were actively infected with it, or had recovered from it provided the deeply sampled blood TCRbeta repertoires that made up the dataset. A freely available public database, intended as a resource for researchers studying the immune response to SARS-CoV-2, is where the repertoires were released. Samples came from the ongoing ImmuneRACE study (first 160 participants) plus 1,254 subjects from 6 global collaborators. The sample metadata nearly always contained a de-identified subject ID, COVID-19 status, age in years and sex. Where available, HLA class I and class II types were obtained from metadata supplied by the sample provider rather than from assay-based typing.

Regarding this clone: It lacks a known antigen. The input lacks base qualities; no much larger clone sits a single base away.

The CDR3 contains 15 residues, cysteine and phenylalanine counted. This entry keeps only the CDR3 DNA: 45 bases, framed from base 1. Via the germline V gene, CDR1 is SNHLY and CDR2 FYNNEI. The germline V and J ends show losses of 6 bases and 5 bases respectively, and no gene match explains 9 bases of the junction. TCRbeta CDR3 regions were amplified from genomic DNA by means of the immunoSEQ Assay, a bias-controlled multiplex PCR. In the source study's methods: Nucleated cell counts per sample were estimated from amplification of reference gene primers within the assay. To quantify the absolute abundance of each unique TCRbeta CDR3 rearrangement, sequence reads were collapsed and filtered. For each sample, productive Simpson clonality was calculated as the square root of Simpson's diversity index across productive rearrangements. Here the immuneACCESS table is served through TCRdb, limited to in-frame sequences with V and J called. Missing clones are a known gap in these copies; in checked studies unresolved V genes cover under half, and the rest lacks a known reason. The DNA was the basis for D and trimming; V, J and clone size are from that table. The sample profile shows roughly 80,000 clones; under 85% of them were found once. Of the sample, around 14% falls within the top ten clones.

General findings and caveats noted by the study authors: The amount of clinical and demographic metadata varied by source and participant and was provided uncurated.

The collaborating institutions used their own protocols to collect whole blood in K2EDTA tubes. For TCRbeta analysis, collaborators shipped samples in one of three forms: frozen whole blood, isolated PBMCs, or DNA extracted from either of those sample types. The receptor chain draws on TRBV2 and TRBJ1-4; the central 7 bases match TRBD1. The sequenced material came from peripheral blood. The TCR sequence derives from a human donor in a cohort sampled during active COVID-19. The sequenced DNA is TGTGCCAGCAGCATTCTGGGACAGAAGAATGAAAAACTGTTTTTT. Translated, this gives CASSILGQKNEKLFF. Extended through the reference TRBV2 and TRBJ1-4 proteins, this CDR3 yields the full variable domain: EPEVTQTPSHQVTQMGQEVILRCVPISNHLYFYWYRQILGQKVEFLVSFYNNEISEKSEIFDDQFSVERPDGSNFTLKIRSTKLEDSAMYFCASSILGQKNEKLFFGSGTQLSVL.